The next 18 T cell receptor beta chains were all read from a single sample in a study of Graves' ophthalmopathy and Graves' hyperthyroidism. RNA transcripts were the template, and TCR beta CDR3 regions were amplified from them. An initial RT-PCR round employing HTBI primers preceded a second-round multiplex PCR. TCRdb independently ran MiXCR on the multiplex PCR reads; one entry per CDR3 protein. The profile covers fewer than 350,000 distinct CDR3 sequences, with under 20% appearing a single time and approximately 13% taken by the ten largest. Material: peripheral blood. The receptor set was obtained from an adult man with Graves' ophthalmopathy.

The chain recombines TRBV12-3 or TRBV12-4 with TRBJ2-7, with 7 bases that match TRBD2. Trimming removed 8 bases from V and 8 bases from J; junction bases left unmatched: 3. This CDR3 has 10 residues. CDR3 DNA sequence: TGTGCCAGCGGGGGGGTCCAGCAGTACTTC. Translated, it gives CASGGVQQYF.

This sequence joins TRBV7-9 and TRBJ2-5; no clear D. Trimming removed 5 bases at V and 7 bases at J, with 14 bases between. The CDR3 length is 13 residues. Germline CDR1 is SEHNR and CDR2 is FQNEAQ (reference sequence). Here the CDR3 reads CASSQLLNGTQYF. In DNA form, the CDR3 reads TGTGCCAGCAGCCAACTACTGAATGGGACCCAGTACTTC.

The V gene is TRBV6-2 or TRBV6-3, the J gene TRBJ1-2; D gene ambiguous. Germline-derived CDR1 and CDR2 are MNHEY and SVGEGT. The CDR3 extends over 13 amino acids. Deletions cut 4 bases from V and 7 bases from J, with 13 bases between. CDR3 nucleotides: TGTGCCAGCAGTTTCGGGTCGTCGGGTGGCTACACCTTC. This codes for CASSFGSSGGYTF.

This clonotype was counted many times. The J gene is TRBJ1-5, the V gene TRBV19; maybe TRBD1 (6 bases). The CDR3 runs to 14 residues. V was clipped by 4 bases and J by 3 bases, with 10 bases between them. CDR1 LNHDA and CDR2 SQIVND come from the germline V gene (reference sequence). This CDR3 reads CASSKDRNNQPQHF. In nucleotides, the CDR3 is TGTGCCAGTAGTAAGGACAGAAACAATCAGCCCCAGCATTTT.

The sample holds many counts of this clonotype. V and J are TRBV3-1 and TRBJ1-6; 8 bases line up with TRBD1. Germline trimming cut 4 bases from V and 10 bases from J; bases unmatched to any gene: 6. The germline CDR1 and CDR2 sequences are LGHDT and YNNKEL (reference sequence). The CDR3 is made up of 14 amino acids. The CDR3 loop is CASSPRDRYSPLHF. Here the CDR3 DNA reads TGTGCCAGCAGCCCCCGGGACAGGTACTCACCCCTCCACTTT.

This clonotype was detected many times. The chain couples TRBV10-2 to TRBJ1-1; TRBD1 aligns across 7 bases. Germline CDR1 WSHSY, CDR2 SAAADI. This CDR3 spans 13 amino acids. The junction had 6 bases not matched to a gene; V was cut back by 10 bases and J by 1 base. CDR3 coding DNA: TGCGCCATCCGACAGGGTGGGAACACTGAAGCTTTCTTT. It specifies CAIRQGGNTEAFF.

As for this clonotype: A junction boundary mismatches the germline segment, possibly from a read error. This sequence joins TRBV12-3 or TRBV12-4 and TRBJ1-5; maybe TRBD1 (6 bases). The CDR3 has 13 amino acids. The CDR3 loop reads CASSVQGYQPQPF. Written as DNA, the CDR3 is TGTGCCAGCAGTGTACAGGGATATCAGCCCCAGCCTTTT.

This clonotype has ten or more counts. The chain has TRBV20-1 and TRBJ1-1, with 7 bases fitting TRBD1. The CDR3 covers 12 residues. The ends lost 5 bases at V and 4 bases at J; junction bases unmatched: 4. Germline V gene data show CDR1 as DFQATT and CDR2 as SNEGSKA (reference sequence). CDR3 DNA: TGCAGTGCTCTACAGGGGCCCACTGAAGCTTTCTTT. It translates to CSALQGPTEAFF.

The sample holds many counts of this clonotype. The chain combines TRBV7-8 with TRBJ2-5; the match to TRBD2 covers 7 bases. This CDR3 comprises 15 residues. The germline CDR1 and CDR2 sequences are SGHVS and FQNEAQ. J was trimmed by 2 bases and V by 3 bases; bases with no gene match: 6. The CDR3 here is CASSFGGSGQETQYF. CDR3 bases: TGTGCCAGCAGCTTTGGCGGGAGTGGTCAAGAGACCCAGTACTTC.

This clonotype was seen many times. The chain combines TRBV7-9 with TRBJ1-1; D might be TRBD1 (5 bases). The CDR3 is 18 amino acids. Germline loops: CDR1 SEHNR, CDR2 FQNEAQ (reference sequence). Trimming stripped 0 bases from V and 3 bases from J, with 20 bases between. The CDR3 sequence: CASSLALSGVTEDTEAFF. DNA for the CDR3: TGTGCCAGCAGCTTAGCACTGTCCGGAGTGACAGAGGACACTGAAGCTTTCTTT. Using reference TRBV7-9 and TRBJ1-1 for the parts outside the CDR3, the full variable domain is DTGVSQNPRHKITKRGQNVTFRCDPISEHNRLYWYRQTLGQGPEFLTYFQNEAQLEKSRLLSDRFSAERPKGSFSTLEIQRTEQGDSAMYLCASSLALSGVTEDTEAFFGQGTRLTVV.

At least ten counts were recorded for this clonotype. The J gene is TRBJ1-1, the V gene TRBV15, with D unresolved. The CDR3 covers 13 residues. V was shortened by 5 bases and J by 2 bases, with 9 bases between the two germline ends. The germline gives CDR1 LNHNV, CDR2 YYDKDF (reference sequence). The CDR3 bases are TGTGCCACCAGCGACCGAGACAACACTGAAGCTTTCTTT. It codes for CATSDRDNTEAFF.

This clonotype appeared many times. The chain combines TRBV6-5 with TRBJ1-6; D is perhaps TRBD1 (5 bases). CDR1 is MNHEY and CDR2 is SVGAGI in the germline V gene. The CDR3 consists of 15 residues. Trimming took off 8 bases at V and 6 bases at J, with 17 bases between the two ends. The CDR3 loop is CASSRDYDSNSPLHF. The CDR3 DNA follows: TGTGCCAGCTCCCGGGACTATGACAGTAATTCACCCCTCCACTTT.

This clonotype came up many times. The V gene is TRBV7-2, the J gene TRBJ2-5; 9 bases are shared with TRBD2. Per germline, CDR1 SGHTA and CDR2 FQGNSA. There are 15 residues in the CDR3. The trim removed 5 bases at V and 4 bases at J, leaving 8 bases unmatched. The CDR3: CASSDSGGPGETQYF. The CDR3 region has the DNA TGTGCCAGCAGCGACAGCGGGGGGCCAGGAGAGACCCAGTACTTC.

This sequence joins TRBV4-1 and TRBJ2-7; 7 bases are a match to TRBD2. Germline CDR1 is MGHRA and CDR2 is YSYEKL. Germline trimming cut 1 base from V and 7 bases from J; bases unmatched to any gene: 7. This CDR3 comprises 14 residues. CDR3 bases: TGCGCCAGCAGCCAAGTCGGCGGGGGAGATGAGCAGTACTTC. Translation gives CASSQVGGGDEQYF.

Many counts were recorded for this clonotype. The chain combines TRBV12-3 or TRBV12-4 with TRBJ2-4; D might be TRBD2 (5 bases). V was shortened by 6 bases and J by 1 base, with 13 bases between the two germline ends. This CDR3 has 15 amino acids. The CDR3 protein is CASSSTKSAKNIQYF. The CDR3 DNA reads TGTGCCAGCAGCTCGACTAAGTCGGCCAAAAACATTCAGTACTTC.

This clonotype was observed at least ten times. V gene TRBV12-3 or TRBV12-4 combines with J gene TRBJ2-5, with 7 bases fitting TRBD1. CDR3 length equals 14 residues. With V trimmed by 6 bases and J by 2 bases, 6 bases remained unmatched. In nucleotides, the CDR3 is TGTGCCAGCAGATCAGGACAGGAACAAGAGACCCAGTACTTC. Residues: CASRSGQEQETQYF.

This clonotype was recorded at least ten times. This chain links TRBV11-3 with TRBJ2-5, with 10 bases fitting TRBD1. Germline assignment: CDR1 SGHNT and CDR2 YENEEA. This CDR3 contains 15 residues. The J segment lost 5 bases and the V segment lost 5 bases, leaving 8 bases of the junction unmatched. The CDR3 sequence: CASSPGQGRLETQYF. As DNA, the CDR3 is TGTGCCAGCAGCCCGGGACAGGGGAGGTTGGAGACCCAGTACTTC.

This clonotype was counted at least ten times. The chain employs TRBV15 and TRBJ2-2, with unresolved D. The germline CDR1 and CDR2 sequences are LNHNV and YYDKDF (reference sequence). V was trimmed by 5 bases and J by 5 bases, leaving 12 bases between them. The CDR3 is 14 residues long. The CDR3 DNA reads as TGTGCCACCAGCTTACGGGCAGATACCGGGGAGCTGTTTTTT. Translating gives CATSLRADTGELFF.